The 15 T cell receptor beta chains given below trace back to one sample, sequenced in a study of cytomegalovirus exposure and HLA in healthy donors. PCR used 60 Vbeta primers and 13 Jbeta primers. Sequencing used immunoSEQ multiplex PCR; TCRdb keeps in-frame clones, though not all of them. This sample has over 100,000 clones, with roughly 78% found just once. Sequenced: PBMCs. These receptors all come from a woman younger than 45 in good health and CMV-seropositive.

CDR3 sequence (DNA): TGTGCCAGCAGCTTAATAGGGGGCGCTCATGGCTACACCTTC. The encoded protein is CASSLIGGAHGYTF. V and J are TRBV5-6 and TRBJ1-2; TRBD1 aligns across 7 bases. The CDR3 runs to 14 residues. Germline lookup yields CDR1 SGHDT and CDR2 YYEEEE. The V and J ends lost 2 bases and 6 bases, in that order; junction bases with no gene match: 7.

The CDR3 spells CASLGQNYGYTF. Written as DNA, the CDR3 is TGTGCCAGCCTTGGACAGAACTATGGCTACACCTTC. This chain joins TRBV28 and TRBJ1-2; the D gene is possibly TRBD1 (6 bases). CDR1 MDHEN and CDR2 SYDVKM come from the germline V gene. This CDR3 is built from 12 residues. The germline V and J ends were trimmed by 8 bases and 2 bases, with 9 bases remaining between them.

This clone was recorded only once. The rearrangement links TRBV5-1 to TRBJ1-2; 9 nucleotides match TRBD1. V lost 1 base and J lost 4; bases outside the gene matches: 5. CDR3 length: 15 residues. CDR1 and CDR2 from the germline V gene are SGHRS and YFSETQ. CDR3 DNA: TGCGCCAGCAGCTTGACCCAGACAGGGGGCTATGGCTACACCTTC. This codes for CASSLTQTGGYGYTF.

This chain uses TRBV5-4 with TRBJ2-7; 7 nucleotides agree with TRBD2. Germline loops: CDR1 SGHNT, CDR2 YYREEE (reference sequence). There are 13 residues in the CDR3. The trim removed 6 bases at V and 5 bases at J, leaving 8 bases unmatched. CDR3 nucleotides: TGTGCCAGCACCCCTGTTGGGGGGGACGAGCAGTACTTC. Protein: CASTPVGGDEQYF.

This clone was counted a few times. This sequence joins TRBV7-2 and TRBJ2-4; the D gene is possibly TRBD2 (6 bases). V was trimmed by 5 bases and J by 6 bases, leaving 11 bases between them. CDR1 and CDR2 (germline): SGHTA, FQGNSA. The CDR3 extends over 13 amino acids. In DNA form, the CDR3 reads TGTGCCAGCAGCCCCCGGGAGAGAAACATTCAGTACTTC. Translating gives CASSPRERNIQYF. The variable domain in full, completed from reference TRBV7-2 and TRBJ2-4, reads GAGVSQSPSNKVTEKGKDVELRCDPISGHTALYWYRQSLGQGLEFLIYFQGNSAPDKSGLPSDRFSAERTGGSVSTLTIQRTQQEDSAVYLCASSPRERNIQYFGAGTRLSVL.

V gene TRBV9 combines with J gene TRBJ1-6; D remains unclear. The germline V and J ends were trimmed by 0 bases and 4 bases, with 8 bases remaining between them. Germline CDR1 SGDLS, CDR2 YYNGEE. The CDR3 runs 15 residues. DNA of the CDR3: TGTGCCAGCAGCGTAGAGGAGGGATATAATTCACCCCTCCACTTT. Translation gives CASSVEEGYNSPLHF. The complete variable domain, with remaining parts taken from reference TRBV9 and TRBJ1-6, reads DSGVTQTPKHLITATGQRVTLRCSPRSGDLSVYWYQQSLDQGLQFLIQYYNGEERAKGNILERFSAQQFPDLHSELNLSSLELGDSALYFCASSVEEGYNSPLHFGNGTRLTVT.

This chain joins TRBV28 and TRBJ1-2; 8 nucleotides agree with TRBD1. The CDR3 sequence is 17 residues long. Germline V lookup: CDR1 MDHEN, CDR2 SYDVKM. V trimming: 5 bases; J trimming: 0 bases; junction bases outside the gene matches: 11. Here the CDR3 DNA reads TGTGCCAGCAGTCCACCACTCGGGACAGGAGCTAACTATGGCTACACCTTC. This encodes CASSPPLGTGANYGYTF.

This chain links TRBV28 with TRBJ1-1, with D perhaps matching TRBD1 (5 bases). Germline V gene data show CDR1 as MDHEN and CDR2 as SYDVKM. The CDR3 has 10 amino acids. The V and J ends lost 5 bases and 10 bases respectively, with 8 bases between them. The CDR3 loop is CASSRQGAFF. In DNA form, the CDR3 reads TGTGCCAGCAGTCGTCAGGGAGCTTTCTTT.

This clone was detected only once. The chain combines TRBV28 with TRBJ2-1, with TRBD2 as a possible D gene (6 bases). V was clipped by 6 bases and J by 5 bases, with 11 bases between them. Germline-derived CDR1 and CDR2 are MDHEN and SYDVKM. The CDR3 loop spans 13 amino acids. The CDR3 is CASSPPGDNEQFF. The CDR3 nucleotides are TGTGCCAGCAGCCCTCCGGGGGACAATGAGCAGTTCTTC.

The chain is built from TRBV19 and TRBJ1-1; D gene uncertain. In germline, CDR1 is LNHDA, CDR2 SQIVND (reference sequence). CDR3 size: 10 residues. V lost 11 bases, J lost 1 base, and 5 bases lay in between. The CDR3 DNA is TGTGCCGGCGGGAACACTGAAGCTTTCTTT. Protein sequence: CAGGNTEAFF.

The rearrangement links TRBV7-9 to TRBJ1-5; D is ambiguous. Germline loops: CDR1 SEHNR, CDR2 FQNEAQ (reference sequence). The CDR3 sequence is 12 residues long. V gave up 1 base and J gave up 7 bases, with 5 bases separating them. The CDR3 bases are TGTGCCAGCAGCTTAGGGCGGCAGCCCCAGCATTTT. This codes for CASSLGRQPQHF.

The chain uses TRBV7-7 and TRBJ2-1, with D possibly TRBD1 on 6 matching bases. Germline values: CDR1 SSHAT, CDR2 FNYEAQ (reference sequence). CDR3 size: 15 residues. The V and J ends lost 5 bases and 4 bases respectively, with 15 bases between them. The CDR3 DNA is TGTGCCAGCAGCCCTGGGGCCACAGGGTACAATGAGCAGTTCTTC. Its translation: CASSPGATGYNEQFF.

In the case of this clone: Its ends do not fully match the called genes, so a read error is possible. The rearrangement links TRBV29-1 to TRBJ1-2; the match to TRBD1 covers 9 bases. The CDR3 totals 12 residues. Germline V lookup: CDR1 SQVTM, CDR2 ANQGSEA. The CDR3 DNA follows: TGCAGCGTGGAAGACAGGGGGGATGGCTACACCTTC. The encoded protein is CSVEDRGDGYTF.

The genes are TRBV11-2 and TRBJ2-7, with TRBD1 as a possible D gene (6 bases). Trimming took off 1 base at V and 3 bases at J, with 7 bases between the two ends. The CDR3 length is 13 residues. CDR1 is SGHAT and CDR2 is FQNNGV in the germline V gene. The CDR3 DNA reads TGTGCCAGCAGCTTAGCAGGGGACTACGAGCAGTACTTC. It specifies CASSLAGDYEQYF. The whole variable domain, remainder taken from reference TRBV11-2 and TRBJ2-7, is EAGVAQSPRYKIIEKRQSVAFWCNPISGHATLYWYQQILGQGPKLLIQFQNNGVVDDSQLPKDRFSAERLKGVDSTLKIQPAKLEDSAVYLCASSLAGDYEQYFGPGTRLTVT.

CDR3 nucleotides: TGTGCCAGCAGCCAAGGAGGGACCCAGTACTTC. Encoded protein: CASSQGGTQYF. The V and J genes are TRBV13 and TRBJ2-5, with TRBD2 as a possible D gene (5 bases). Germline lookup yields CDR1 PRHDT and CDR2 FYEKMQ (reference sequence). The CDR3 sequence is 11 residues long. The V and J ends lost 5 bases and 7 bases respectively, with 8 bases between them.